The rows below give T cell receptor beta chains drawn from one sample of a study of blood T cell repertoires in COVID-19. The method was immunoSEQ multiplex PCR; TCRdb's version includes in-frame clones alone and lacks a portion of them. Of about 76,000 clones in the sample, over 70% were seen once. The specimen was peripheral blood. These receptors all come from a man aged 45-60 years with active COVID-19. Both conserved end residues are part of each CDR3. Fields, in order: CDR3 length, J gene, D gene, V gene, clone size, CDR3 protein, CDR3 DNA. D genes are given only for firm matches. Some rows have no size entry. The others give once, few or many, or a class for an expanded clone.

cdr3_length: 15; j_call: TRBJ2-7; d_call: .; v_call: TRBV6-2/TRBV6-3; clone_size: .; cdr3_aa: CASSYRAAVPLEQYF; cdr3_nt: TGTGCCAGCAGTTACCGCGCGGCAGTCCCCCTCGAGCAGTACTTC
cdr3_length: 17; j_call: TRBJ1-5; d_call: .; v_call: TRBV28; clone_size: .; cdr3_aa: CASSLPLMRYRNQPQHF; cdr3_nt: TGTGCCAGCAGTTTACCCCTCATGAGATATCGGAATCAGCCCCAGCATTTT
cdr3_length: 16; j_call: TRBJ2-2; d_call: .; v_call: TRBV9; clone_size: .; cdr3_aa: CASSGEGAGLSGELFF; cdr3_nt: TGTGCCAGCAGCGGAGAAGGGGCAGGGCTCAGCGGGGAGCTGTTTTTT
cdr3_length: 13; j_call: TRBJ2-7; d_call: .; v_call: TRBV6-6; clone_size: .; cdr3_aa: CASSYRGYYEQYF; cdr3_nt: TGTGCCAGCAGTTACCGGGGATACTACGAGCAGTACTTC
cdr3_length: 15; j_call: TRBJ1-4; d_call: .; v_call: TRBV27; clone_size: .; cdr3_aa: CASSFSRATNEKLFF; cdr3_nt: TGTGCCAGCAGTTTTTCCAGGGCTACTAATGAAAAACTGTTTTTT
cdr3_length: 13; j_call: TRBJ1-5; d_call: .; v_call: TRBV6-5; clone_size: .; cdr3_aa: CASSMGALQPQHF; cdr3_nt: TGTGCCAGCAGTATGGGGGCACTTCAGCCCCAGCATTTT
cdr3_length: 13; j_call: TRBJ1-1; d_call: .; v_call: TRBV5-4; clone_size: .; cdr3_aa: CASSSYLNTEAFF; cdr3_nt: TGTGCCAGCAGCTCCTACTTGAACACTGAAGCTTTCTTT
cdr3_length: 14; j_call: TRBJ1-2; d_call: TRBD1; v_call: TRBV24-1; clone_size: .; cdr3_aa: CATSDTSTGGGYTF; cdr3_nt: TGTGCCACCAGTGATACCTCGACAGGGGGTGGCTACACCTTC
cdr3_length: 15; j_call: TRBJ1-2; d_call: .; v_call: TRBV18; clone_size: .; cdr3_aa: CASSPPTDTLYGYTF; cdr3_nt: TGTGCCAGCTCACCACCCACGGACACCCTCTATGGCTACACCTTC
cdr3_length: 15; j_call: TRBJ2-1; d_call: TRBD1; v_call: TRBV5-5; clone_size: .; cdr3_aa: CASSGNRGNYNEQFF; cdr3_nt: TGTGCCAGCAGCGGAAACAGGGGAAACTACAATGAGCAGTTCTTC
cdr3_length: 14; j_call: TRBJ2-1; d_call: .; v_call: TRBV30; clone_size: .; cdr3_aa: CAWSVLGPLHEQFF; cdr3_nt: TGTGCCTGGAGTGTACTAGGCCCCCTACATGAGCAGTTCTTC
cdr3_length: 15; j_call: TRBJ2-7; d_call: TRBD1; v_call: TRBV5-1; clone_size: .; cdr3_aa: CASSFATGGIYEQYF; cdr3_nt: TGCGCCAGCAGCTTTGCGACAGGGGGGATCTACGAGCAGTACTTC
cdr3_length: 15; j_call: TRBJ2-3; d_call: .; v_call: TRBV15; clone_size: .; cdr3_aa: CATSRGTVSTDTQYF; cdr3_nt: TGTGCCACCAGCAGAGGGACAGTGTCCACAGATACGCAGTATTTT
cdr3_length: 14; j_call: TRBJ2-7; d_call: TRBD2; v_call: TRBV5-1; clone_size: .; cdr3_aa: CASSLGGSSYEQYF; cdr3_nt: TGCGCCAGCAGCTTGGGCGGGAGCTCCTACGAGCAGTACTTC
cdr3_length: 15; j_call: TRBJ2-5; d_call: TRBD1; v_call: TRBV13; clone_size: .; cdr3_aa: CASSATDRGRETQYF; cdr3_nt: TGTGCCAGCAGCGCCACGGACAGGGGCCGGGAGACCCAGTACTTC
cdr3_length: 15; j_call: TRBJ2-5; d_call: .; v_call: TRBV9; clone_size: .; cdr3_aa: CASSSSAAPQETQYF; cdr3_nt: TGTGCCAGCAGCTCAAGCGCCGCTCCACAAGAGACCCAGTACTTC
cdr3_length: 17; j_call: TRBJ2-6; d_call: .; v_call: TRBV4-3; clone_size: .; cdr3_aa: CASSQDAQWAGANVLTF; cdr3_nt: TGCGCCAGCAGCCAAGACGCTCAGTGGGCCGGGGCCAACGTCCTGACTTTC
cdr3_length: 13; j_call: TRBJ2-4; d_call: TRBD1; v_call: TRBV9; clone_size: .; cdr3_aa: CASSLTGTDIQYF; cdr3_nt: TGTGCCAGCAGCTTGACAGGGACGGACATTCAGTACTTC
cdr3_length: 14; j_call: TRBJ1-6; d_call: .; v_call: TRBV2; clone_size: .; cdr3_aa: CASSEGLGNSPLHF; cdr3_nt: TGTGCCAGCAGTGAAGGGCTTGGTAATTCACCCCTCCACTTT
cdr3_length: 13; j_call: TRBJ1-1; d_call: .; v_call: TRBV4-2; clone_size: .; cdr3_aa: CASSQVTNTEAFF; cdr3_nt: TGTGCCAGCAGCCAAGTTACTAACACTGAAGCTTTCTTT
cdr3_length: 15; j_call: TRBJ2-1; d_call: TRBD2; v_call: TRBV6-5; clone_size: .; cdr3_aa: CASSIGRGGHNEQFF; cdr3_nt: TGTGCCAGCAGTATTGGACGGGGGGGGCACAATGAGCAGTTCTTC
cdr3_length: 14; j_call: TRBJ2-2; d_call: TRBD1; v_call: TRBV28; clone_size: few; cdr3_aa: CAEGTATSTGELFF; cdr3_nt: TGTGCCGAGGGGACAGCGACTTCGACCGGGGAGCTGTTTTTT
cdr3_length: 18; j_call: TRBJ2-2; d_call: TRBD2; v_call: TRBV7-6; clone_size: .; cdr3_aa: CASSLVPAGGPNTGELFF; cdr3_nt: TGTGCCAGCAGCTTAGTACCAGCGGGAGGGCCGAACACCGGGGAGCTGTTTTTT